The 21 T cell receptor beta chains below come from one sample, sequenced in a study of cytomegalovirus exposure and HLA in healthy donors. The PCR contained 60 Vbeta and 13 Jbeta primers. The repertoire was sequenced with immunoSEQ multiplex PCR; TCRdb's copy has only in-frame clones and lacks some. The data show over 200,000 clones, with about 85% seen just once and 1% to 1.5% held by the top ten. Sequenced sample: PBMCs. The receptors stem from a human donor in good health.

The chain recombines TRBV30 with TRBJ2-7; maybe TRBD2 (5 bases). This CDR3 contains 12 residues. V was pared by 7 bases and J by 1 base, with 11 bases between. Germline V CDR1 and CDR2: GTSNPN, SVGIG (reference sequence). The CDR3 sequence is CASSGGSYEQYF. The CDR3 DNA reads TGTGCCTCTTCAGGAGGATCCTACGAGCAGTACTTC.

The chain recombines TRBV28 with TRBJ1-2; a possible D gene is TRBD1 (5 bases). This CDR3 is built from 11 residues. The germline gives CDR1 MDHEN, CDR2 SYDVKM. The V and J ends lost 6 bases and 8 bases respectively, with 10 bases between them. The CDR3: CASRGHNGYTF. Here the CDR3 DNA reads TGTGCCAGCAGGGGGCATAACGGCTACACCTTC.

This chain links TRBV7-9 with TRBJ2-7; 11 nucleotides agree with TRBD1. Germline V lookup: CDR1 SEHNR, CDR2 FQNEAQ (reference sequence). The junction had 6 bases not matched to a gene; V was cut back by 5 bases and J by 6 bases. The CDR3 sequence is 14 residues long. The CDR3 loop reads CASSLGQGALEQYF. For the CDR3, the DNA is TGTGCCAGCAGCCTTGGACAGGGGGCTCTCGAGCAGTACTTC.

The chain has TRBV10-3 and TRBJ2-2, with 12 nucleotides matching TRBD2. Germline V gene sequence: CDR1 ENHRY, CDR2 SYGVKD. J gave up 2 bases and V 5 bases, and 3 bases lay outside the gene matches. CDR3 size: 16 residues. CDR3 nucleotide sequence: TGTGCCATCAGTTGGACTAGCGGGGATAACACCGGGGAGCTGTTTTTT. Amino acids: CAISWTSGDNTGELFF.

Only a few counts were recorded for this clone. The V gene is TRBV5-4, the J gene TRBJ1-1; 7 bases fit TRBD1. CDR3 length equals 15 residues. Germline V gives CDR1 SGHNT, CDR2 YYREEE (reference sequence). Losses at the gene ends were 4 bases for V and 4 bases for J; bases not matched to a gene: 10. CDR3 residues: CASSPPGGQRTEAFF. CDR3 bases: TGTGCCAGCAGCCCTCCTGGGGGACAGCGCACTGAAGCTTTCTTT.

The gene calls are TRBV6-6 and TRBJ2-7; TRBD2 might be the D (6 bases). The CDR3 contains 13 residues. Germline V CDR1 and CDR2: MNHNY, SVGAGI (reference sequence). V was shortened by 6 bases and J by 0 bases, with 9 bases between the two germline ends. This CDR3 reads CASSRLVSYEQYF. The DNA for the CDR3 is TGTGCCAGCAGCCGACTAGTCTCCTACGAGCAGTACTTC.

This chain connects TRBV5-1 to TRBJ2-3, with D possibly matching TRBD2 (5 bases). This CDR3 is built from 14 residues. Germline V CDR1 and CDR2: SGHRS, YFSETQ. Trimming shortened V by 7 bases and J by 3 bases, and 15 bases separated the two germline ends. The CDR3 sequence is CASSLGGLTDTQYF. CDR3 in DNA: TGCGCCAGCTCTCTTGGCGGGTTGACAGATACGCAGTATTTT.

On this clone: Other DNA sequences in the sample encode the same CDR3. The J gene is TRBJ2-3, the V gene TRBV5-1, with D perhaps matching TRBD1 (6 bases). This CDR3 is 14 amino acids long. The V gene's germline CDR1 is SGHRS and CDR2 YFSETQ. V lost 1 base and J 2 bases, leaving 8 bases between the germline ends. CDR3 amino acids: CASSLTGSTDTQYF. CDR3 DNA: TGCGCCAGCAGCTTGACAGGGTCCACAGATACGCAGTATTTT.

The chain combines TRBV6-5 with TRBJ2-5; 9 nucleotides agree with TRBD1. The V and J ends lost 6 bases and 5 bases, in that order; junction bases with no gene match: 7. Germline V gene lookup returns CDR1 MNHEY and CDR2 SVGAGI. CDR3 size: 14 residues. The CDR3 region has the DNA TGTGCCAGCAGCGGGACAGGGAGATCGGAGACCCAGTACTTC. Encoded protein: CASSGTGRSETQYF.

CDR3 sequence (DNA): TGTGCCAGCAGTCCTGGGACAGGGGCGGACGAGCAGTACTTC. This sequence encodes CASSPGTGADEQYF. This chain joins TRBV28 and TRBJ2-7; 10 bases are a match to TRBD1. This CDR3 is 14 amino acids long. Germline CDR1 reads MDHEN; CDR2 reads SYDVKM. Unmatched junction bases numbered 6, after V lost 5 bases and J lost 5 bases.

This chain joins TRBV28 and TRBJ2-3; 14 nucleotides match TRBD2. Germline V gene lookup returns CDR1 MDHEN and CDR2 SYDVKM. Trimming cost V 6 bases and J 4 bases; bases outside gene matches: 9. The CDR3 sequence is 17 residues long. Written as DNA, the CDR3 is TGTGCCAGCAGCCTCGTGACTAGCGGGAGGGCCTCAGATACGCAGTATTTT. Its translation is CASSLVTSGRASDTQYF. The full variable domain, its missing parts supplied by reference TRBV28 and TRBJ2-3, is DVKVTQSSRYLVKRTGEKVFLECVQDMDHENMFWYRQDPGLGLRLIYFSYDVKMKEKGDIPEGYSVSREKKERFSLILESASTNQTSMYLCASSLVTSGRASDTQYFGPGTRLTVL.

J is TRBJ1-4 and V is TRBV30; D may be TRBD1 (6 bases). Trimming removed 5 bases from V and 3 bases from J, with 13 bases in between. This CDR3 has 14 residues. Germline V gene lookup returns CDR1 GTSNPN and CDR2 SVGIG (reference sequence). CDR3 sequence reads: CAWRKGGANEKLFF. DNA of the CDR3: TGTGCCTGGCGAAAAGGGGGGGCTAATGAAAAACTGTTTTTT.

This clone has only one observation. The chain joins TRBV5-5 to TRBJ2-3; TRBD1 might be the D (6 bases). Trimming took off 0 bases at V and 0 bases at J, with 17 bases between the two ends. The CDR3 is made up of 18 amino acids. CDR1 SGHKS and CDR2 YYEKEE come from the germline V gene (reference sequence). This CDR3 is CASSLVPPGQLSTDTQYF. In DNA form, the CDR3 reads TGTGCCAGCAGCTTGGTTCCACCCGGACAGCTCAGCACAGATACGCAGTATTTT.

Here the CDR3 DNA reads TGCGCCAGCAGCCATTTCATCGGGGGGGATCAGCCCCAGCATTTT. This gives the protein CASSHFIGGDQPQHF. V and J are TRBV4-1 and TRBJ1-5; maybe TRBD1 (5 bases). Germline V gene lookup returns CDR1 MGHRA and CDR2 YSYEKL. The CDR3 length is 15 residues. V gave up 3 bases and J gave up 5 bases, with 14 bases separating them.

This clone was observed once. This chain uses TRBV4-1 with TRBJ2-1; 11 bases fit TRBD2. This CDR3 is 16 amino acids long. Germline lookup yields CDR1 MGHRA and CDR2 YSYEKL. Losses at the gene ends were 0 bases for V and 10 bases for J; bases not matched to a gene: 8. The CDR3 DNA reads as TGCGCCAGCAGCCAAGAAGCGCTAGCGGGAGGACGGGAGCAGTTCTTC. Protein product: CASSQEALAGGREQFF.

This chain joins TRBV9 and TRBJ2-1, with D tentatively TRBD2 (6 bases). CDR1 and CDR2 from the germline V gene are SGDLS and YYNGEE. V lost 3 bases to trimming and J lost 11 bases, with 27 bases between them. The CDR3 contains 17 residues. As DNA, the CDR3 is TGTGCCAGCAGCGCCGGGACTTTGGCGGGGCCTACAATGAAGCAGTTCTTC. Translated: CASSAGTLAGPTMKQFF. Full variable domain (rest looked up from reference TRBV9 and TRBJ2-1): DSGVTQTPKHLITATGQRVTLRCSPRSGDLSVYWYQQSLDQGLQFLIQYYNGEERAKGNILERFSAQQFPDLHSELNLSSLELGDSALYFCASSAGTLAGPTMKQFFGPGTRLTVL.

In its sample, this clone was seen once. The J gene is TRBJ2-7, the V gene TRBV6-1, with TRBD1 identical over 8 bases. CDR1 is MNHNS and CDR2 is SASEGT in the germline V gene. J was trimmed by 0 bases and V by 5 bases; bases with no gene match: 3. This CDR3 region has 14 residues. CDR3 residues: CASSPGTGSYEQYF. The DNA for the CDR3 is TGTGCCAGCAGTCCAGGGACAGGCTCCTACGAGCAGTACTTC.

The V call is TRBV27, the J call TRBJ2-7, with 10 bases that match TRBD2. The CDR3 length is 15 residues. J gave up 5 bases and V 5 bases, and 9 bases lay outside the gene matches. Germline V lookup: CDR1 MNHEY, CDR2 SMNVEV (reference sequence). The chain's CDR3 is CASSTPGLAYNEQYF. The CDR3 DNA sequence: TGTGCCAGCAGTACCCCGGGACTAGCGTATAACGAGCAGTACTTC.

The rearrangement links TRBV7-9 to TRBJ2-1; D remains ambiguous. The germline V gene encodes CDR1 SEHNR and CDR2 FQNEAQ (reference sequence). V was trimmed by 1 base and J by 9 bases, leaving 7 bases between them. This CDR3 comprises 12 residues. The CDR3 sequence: CASSLGSREQFF. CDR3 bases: TGTGCCAGCAGCTTAGGATCGCGTGAGCAGTTCTTC.

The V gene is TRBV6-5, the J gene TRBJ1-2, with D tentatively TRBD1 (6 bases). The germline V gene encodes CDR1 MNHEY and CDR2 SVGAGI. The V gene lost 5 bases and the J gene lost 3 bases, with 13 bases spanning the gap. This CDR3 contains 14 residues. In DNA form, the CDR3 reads TGTGCCAGCAGTCGGGCGGGGGGCGACTATGGCTACACCTTC. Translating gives CASSRAGGDYGYTF.

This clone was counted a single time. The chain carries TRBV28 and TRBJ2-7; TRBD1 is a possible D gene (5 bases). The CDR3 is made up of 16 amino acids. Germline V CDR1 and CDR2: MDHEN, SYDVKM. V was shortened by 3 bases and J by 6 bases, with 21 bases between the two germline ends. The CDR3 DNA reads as TGTGCCAGCAGTTTGTTCCTGGGGCTAACCGTTTCCGAGCAGTACTTC. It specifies CASSLFLGLTVSEQYF. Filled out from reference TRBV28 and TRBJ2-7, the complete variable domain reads DVKVTQSSRYLVKRTGEKVFLECVQDMDHENMFWYRQDPGLGLRLIYFSYDVKMKEKGDIPEGYSVSREKKERFSLILESASTNQTSMYLCASSLFLGLTVSEQYFGPGTRLTVT.